This entry lists 5 T cell receptor beta chains sequenced from one sample in a study of cytomegalovirus exposure and HLA in healthy donors. PCR primers comprised 60 Vbeta and 13 Jbeta primers. Assay used: immunoSEQ multiplex PCR; TCRdb lists only in-frame clones, some missing. The repertoire holds about 130,000 clones, approximately 81% seen once, with around 0.7% in the top ten. The material sequenced was PBMCs. These receptors originate from a man in his late teens or twenties in good health and CMV-seronegative.

The V call is TRBV25-1, the J call TRBJ1-2; D is unclear. CDR1 is MGHDK and CDR2 is SYGVNS in the germline V gene. The CDR3 contains 13 residues. V was trimmed by 4 bases and J by 3 bases, leaving 9 bases between them. CDR3 coding DNA: TGTGCCAGCAGTGTCCGGGTCCACTATGGCTACACCTTC. It translates to CASSVRVHYGYTF.

This chain connects TRBV7-2 to TRBJ1-2, with D unresolved. V dropped 4 bases and J dropped 0 bases, with 9 bases sitting between them. Germline V gene sequence: CDR1 SGHTA, CDR2 FQGNSA. The CDR3 spans 14 residues. The DNA of the CDR3 is TGTGCCAGCAGCTCTGGCTCAACTAACTATGGCTACACCTTC. Its translation: CASSSGSTNYGYTF.

The chain joins TRBV19 to TRBJ2-1, with 7 bases that match TRBD1. This CDR3 region has 15 residues. V lost 2 bases and J lost 0; bases outside the gene matches: 1. In germline, CDR1 is LNHDA, CDR2 SQIVND (reference sequence). Here the CDR3 reads CASSIRDSSYNEQFF. The CDR3 nucleotides are TGTGCCAGTAGTATACGGGACAGCTCCTACAATGAGCAGTTCTTC. The full variable domain, rest sourced from reference TRBV19 and TRBJ2-1, is DGGITQSPKYLFRKEGQNVTLSCEQNLNHDAMYWYRQDPGQGLRLIYYSQIVNDFQKGDIAEGYSVSREKKESFPLTVTSAQKNPTAFYLCASSIRDSSYNEQFFGPGTRLTVL.

V is TRBV6-6 and J is TRBJ1-2; D unclear. CDR1 is MNHNY and CDR2 is SVGAGI in the germline V gene (reference sequence). The CDR3 extends over 15 amino acids. Trimming stripped 8 bases from V and 6 bases from J, with 22 bases between. The CDR3 region has the DNA TGTGCCAGCCGACAACCCCAGACGGAAATCAATGGCTACACCTTC. This sequence encodes CASRQPQTEINGYTF.

The chain is built from TRBV5-1 and TRBJ1-6, with TRBD1 matching 7 bases. This CDR3 is built from 15 residues. J lost 10 bases, V lost 1 base, and 8 bases had no gene match. Germline lookup yields CDR1 SGHRS and CDR2 YFSETQ. The CDR3 region is CASSLTGQHPSPLHF. CDR3 DNA: TGCGCCAGCAGCTTGACGGGACAGCACCCATCACCCCTCCACTTT.